What follows describes a single TCR beta chain. A few counts support this clonotype. Its antigen is currently not known. The sample holds no much larger clone one base away, and base qualities are not on file. cDNA was synthesized by template-switch 5'RACE using a primer carrying a 10-nucleotide random unique molecular identifier by which each TCR transcript was tagged. Each sequencing run produced over 170 million TCR-beta sequences covering 15-18 subjects. Total RNA was extracted with the RNeasy kit. The KAPA Real-time Library Amplification kit was used to amplify TCR-beta VDJ regions with primers targeting the TCR constant region and the 5'RACE anchor. Sample indexes and Illumina adaptors were added in a first PCR, after which library yield was increased in a second PCR. After purification with Ampure beads, the TCR product of roughly 650 bp was size-selected on a 2% E-gel SizeSelection system. Library quality was checked on a Bioanalyzer, concentration was measured with Qubit, and libraries were quantified with the Kapa Library Quantification kit before pooling. An Illumina HiSeq 2500 sequenced the libraries paired-end 2 x 150 bp. To increase sequence diversity, about 23-30% phiX was spiked into each library pool. On the study's bioinformatics: The quality-filtered reads were processed with the UMI-based MiGEC pipeline, whose error correction step removed more than 80% of the raw TCR sequences. VDJ genes were aligned to IMGT germline references, and each clonotype was defined by a unique CDR3 amino acid sequence together with V-J genes. VDJtools evaluated clonal expansion, Shannon diversity and CDR3 relatedness (CalcPairwiseDistances, ClusterSamples); CLCbio workbench built phylogenetic trees. Clones with at least 8 unique UMIs were defined as expanded, with this threshold being based on coefficient-of-variation modelling across technical triplicates. TCRdb reran the public reads through fastp at Q25 and MiXCR, keeping productive beta chains. Every CDR3 protein is listed once, alongside the most common genes and DNA of its rows. Here the V and J calls rest on TCRdb's processing, not on the authors' analysis. Counted in this sample were 130,000 or so distinct CDR3 sequences; around 3% of them appeared once. The ten largest make up roughly 1.3% of the sample.

This sample stems from a study of neurological immune-mediated disorders (dated by TCRdb to about 2019). With respect to the entire study: Among the approximately 34 multiple sclerosis patients, relapsing-remitting MS accounted for about 31 and secondary progressive MS accounted for 3. The study compared peripheral blood TCR-beta repertoires of HTLV-I-associated myelopathy (HAM/TSP) patients, multiple sclerosis patients and healthy controls using UMI-based sequencing. The 90 to 120 TCR-beta libraries covered PBMC samples along with longitudinal samples, technical triplicates, and paired sorted CD4+ and CD8+ T-cell subsets. The cohort included 60 to 75 subjects: roughly 15 with HAM/TSP, approximately 34 with multiple sclerosis, and approximately 20 healthy controls. Here is what the overall study found, with its caveats: The MS cluster showed no association with clinical or MRI features, and the authors stated that larger cohorts are needed. The highest TCR clonal expansion was observed in HAM/TSP patients, whereas the lowest was observed in MS patients, even when compared with healthy controls. Repertoires from 18 of 34 MS patients were grouped by phylogenetic analysis into a cluster of related CDR3 sequences, suggesting a possible repertoire-level signature. Across subjects, expanded clones never shared an identical CDR3 amino acid sequence, which suggests that the TCR-beta repertoires in every group were private.

Libraries from unsorted PBMCs were made from 2 million PBMCs kept in RNAlater at -80 degrees C until RNA extraction. Multiple sclerosis patients were enrolled in a US clinical protocol under which disease progression was evaluated by magnetic resonance imaging. PBMCs were separated from peripheral blood using Ficoll-Hypaque density gradient centrifugation and then cryopreserved in liquid nitrogen. Trimming removed 5 bases from V and 5 bases from J, leaving 24 bases between the germline ends. The germline V gene supplies CDR1 SQVTM and CDR2 ANQGSEA. The CDR3, from cysteine to phenylalanine, totals 16 residues. The sequence is cut down to CDR3 DNA, 48 bases in frame from base 1.

The chain was built from TRBV29-1 and TRBJ2-5, and perhaps TRBD1 as D gene, on 6 matching bases. What was sequenced was PBMCs. This receptor was identified in a woman aged 25 to 39 with multiple sclerosis. The CDR3 amino acid sequence is: CSVRGDTGSYRETQYF. The base sequence is TGCAGCGTTAGAGGGGACACAGGGTCTTACAGGGAGACCCAGTACTTC. The reference TRBV29-1 and TRBJ2-5 proteins fill in what lies around the CDR3, so the full variable domain reads SAVISQKPSRDICQRGTSLTIQCQVDSQVTMMFWYRQQPGQSLTLIATANQGSEATYESGFVIDKFPISRPNLTFSTLTVSNMSPEDSSIYLCSVRGDTGSYRETQYFGPGTRLLVL.